Listed below are T cell receptor beta chains from one sample, sequenced in a study of cytomegalovirus exposure and HLA in healthy donors. This table comes from immunoSEQ multiplex PCR, and its TCRdb copy is limited to in-frame clones, with some not included. The sample carries 200,000 or so clones, 65% to 85% recorded once. The source material was PBMCs. The receptors were gathered from a young man in good health and CMV-seronegative. CDR3s include the opening cysteine and the closing phenylalanine or tryptophan. The D gene is left open where the match is weak. Expanded clones get a size class; other rows say once, few or many, or leave the size out.

j_call	v_call	d_call	clone_size	cdr3_nt	cdr3_aa
TRBJ1-2	TRBV7-9	.	.	TGTGCCAGCAGCGGGAGGAGCGGGAACTATGGCTACACCTTC	CASSGRSGNYGYTF
TRBJ2-6	TRBV29-1	.	once	TGCAGCGTTGACAGTGGGGCCAACGTCCTGACTTTC	CSVDSGANVLTF
TRBJ1-5	TRBV10-3	.	.	TGTGTCATCAGGGATAGGGAGAATCAGCCCCAGCATTTT	CVIRDRENQPQHF
TRBJ2-1	TRBV6-4	TRBD2	.	TGTGCCAGCGCACTTGAACCCGGGACTAGCAGTGAGCAGTTCTTC	CASALEPGTSSEQFF
TRBJ2-3	TRBV5-4	.	.	TGTGCCAGCAGCTTGGGCGGGGTAATCGCGGTAACAGATACGCAGTATTTT	CASSLGGVIAVTDTQYF
TRBJ2-1	TRBV5-1	TRBD2	.	TGCGCCAGCAGCTTGGTTAGCGGGACCGAGAATGAGCAGTTCTTC	CASSLVSGTENEQFF
TRBJ2-7	TRBV6-6	TRBD1	few	TGTGCCAGCAGGTCCGACAGGGAGAGGCCCTACGAGCAGTACTTC	CASRSDRERPYEQYF
TRBJ2-3	TRBV27	TRBD2	.	TGTGCCAGCAGTTTATCGAGCGGGGCAGATACGCAGTATTTT	CASSLSSGADTQYF
TRBJ1-5	TRBV7-6	.	.	TGTGCCAGCAGCTTAATCAGCGGGTATGATAGCAATCAGCCCCAGCATTTT	CASSLISGYDSNQPQHF
TRBJ2-5	TRBV29-1	.	.	TGCAGCGTTGTTTCTGGGCCCCAAGAGACCCAGTACTTC	CSVVSGPQETQYF
TRBJ1-2	TRBV7-9	TRBD1	.	TGTGCCAGCAGCTTAGGGGACAGCCCCTATGGCTACACCTTC	CASSLGDSPYGYTF
TRBJ2-7	TRBV10-3	.	.	TGTGCCATCAGTGAGTCGGGGCTCTACGAGCAGTACTTC	CAISESGLYEQYF
TRBJ2-3	TRBV9	TRBD2	once	TGTGCCAGCAGCGGAAGCATTTGGGCTAGCGGGCTTATTACGCAGTATTTT	CASSGSIWASGLITQYF
TRBJ2-5	TRBV4-2	.	.	TGTGCCAGCAGCCCAAAGACCGGGGAGACCCAGTACTTC	CASSPKTGETQYF
TRBJ1-1	TRBV5-6	.	.	TGTGCCAGCAGCTTTGGACACCCGAACACTGAAGCTTTCTTT	CASSFGHPNTEAFF
TRBJ2-7	TRBV5-1	TRBD1	.	TGCGCCAGCAGCGCTGGGACAGTCGAGCAGTACTTC	CASSAGTVEQYF
TRBJ1-6	TRBV6-5	.	.	TGTGCCAGTCAGACTTTCCTAAATTCACCCCTCCACTTT	CASQTFLNSPLHF
TRBJ1-5	TRBV28	.	.	TGTGCCAGCAGCTACCTCAGGGATAGCAATCAGCCCCAGCATTTT	CASSYLRDSNQPQHF
TRBJ2-1	TRBV5-1	TRBD2	.	TGCGCCAGCAGCTCTACTAGCGGGGGGGGACAGGAGCAGTTCTTC	CASSSTSGGGQEQFF
TRBJ2-7	TRBV18	TRBD1	few	TGTGCCAGCTCACCGACAGGGAAAGAGCAGTACTTC	CASSPTGKEQYF
TRBJ2-1	TRBV7-3	TRBD2	.	TGTGCCAGCAGCTTAAGAGTGGCAGGGAGGGATGAGCAGTTCTTC	CASSLRVAGRDEQFF
TRBJ1-6	TRBV4-3	.	.	TGCGCCAGCAGCCCCGACAGGAGCTCCTATAATTCACCCCTCCACTTT	CASSPDRSSYNSPLHF
TRBJ2-6	TRBV10-3	.	.	TGTGCCATGACCCCAAGGGGTGCCTCTGGGGCCAACGTCCTGACTTTC	CAMTPRGASGANVLTF
TRBJ1-1	TRBV7-9	.	.	TGTTCCAGCAGCTGGGGTGAAGGGGGGAACACTGAAGCTTTCTTT	CSSSWGEGGNTEAFF
TRBJ1-2	TRBV29-1	.	.	TGCAGCGTTGTTAGTACTGGCTACACCTTC	CSVVSTGYTF
TRBJ2-5	TRBV11-1	.	few	TGTGCCAGCACCGATCCCAGGGGTATCCAAGAGACCCAGTACTTC	CASTDPRGIQETQYF
TRBJ2-3	TRBV19	.	few	TGTGCCAGTAGTATATCCCCTCTGGGACACTTCACAGATACGCAGTATTTT	CASSISPLGHFTDTQYF
TRBJ1-3	TRBV5-1	.	.	TGCGCCAGCAGCTCAACAGAATTCTCTGGAAACACCATATATTTT	CASSSTEFSGNTIYF
TRBJ1-5	TRBV18	.	.	TGTGCCAGCTCACCTCTACCTGGTTTAGCTCAGCCCCAGCATTTT	CASSPLPGLAQPQHF
TRBJ2-5	TRBV7-6	TRBD2	.	TGTGCCAGCAGCGGAGGTGGGCGGGGGGCAGAGACCCAGTACTTC	CASSGGGRGAETQYF
TRBJ1-1	TRBV9	.	.	TGTGCCAGCAGCGTAGCAACAATGAACACTGAAGCTTTCTTT	CASSVATMNTEAFF
TRBJ2-4	TRBV5-6	.	.	TGTGCCAGCAGCCTAGACTCCTCAAACATTCAGTACTTC	CASSLDSSNIQYF
TRBJ1-1	TRBV28	.	once	TGTGCCAGCAGTACGGTGAGGACTGAAGCTTTCTTT	CASSTVRTEAFF
TRBJ2-7	TRBV27	.	.	TGTGCCAGCAGTCCCGGACTGCTTGGCTCCTACGAGCAGTACTTC	CASSPGLLGSYEQYF
TRBJ2-2	TRBV5-1	.	.	TGCGCCAGCAGCACTCAGGGGGGAACCGGGGAGCTGTTTTTT	CASSTQGGTGELFF
TRBJ1-2	TRBV7-2	.	.	TGTGCCAGCAGCTTAGCGGGGGTCGGAGGGTATGGCTACACCTTC	CASSLAGVGGYGYTF
TRBJ2-5	TRBV2	.	.	TGTGCCAGCATGGCCAGACTAAAAGAGACCCAGTACTTC	CASMARLKETQYF
TRBJ2-1	TRBV11-3	.	.	TGTGCCAGCAGTGGCGGAAACAATGAGCAGTTCTTC	CASSGGNNEQFF
TRBJ1-3	TRBV9	.	.	TGTGCCAGCAGCGGCCCCGGAGGACAGCATATTTCTGACTCTGGAAACACCATATATTTT	CASSGPGGQHISDSGNTIYF
TRBJ2-5	TRBV2	.	.	TGTGCCAGCAGACCTCGCAGGGGAGGGCAAGAGACCCAGTACTTC	CASRPRRGGQETQYF
TRBJ1-2	TRBV7-9	TRBD1	.	TGTGCCAGCAGCTTAGTATGGACAGGGGGAAACTATGGCTACACCTTC	CASSLVWTGGNYGYTF
TRBJ2-1	TRBV6-5	.	.	TGTGCCAGCAGTTACTCAAGGCGGGGGCGATACAATGAGCAGTTCTTC	CASSYSRRGRYNEQFF